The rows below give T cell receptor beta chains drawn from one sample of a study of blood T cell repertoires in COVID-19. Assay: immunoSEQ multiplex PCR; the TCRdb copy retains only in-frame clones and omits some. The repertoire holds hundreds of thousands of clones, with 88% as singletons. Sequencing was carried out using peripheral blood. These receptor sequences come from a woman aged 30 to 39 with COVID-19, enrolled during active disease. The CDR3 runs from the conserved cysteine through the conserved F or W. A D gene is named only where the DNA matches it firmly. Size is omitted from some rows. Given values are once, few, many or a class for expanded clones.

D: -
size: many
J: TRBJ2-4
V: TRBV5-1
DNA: TGCGCCAGCAGCGAGGAAGCCAAAAACATTCAGTACTTC
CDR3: CASSEEAKNIQYF

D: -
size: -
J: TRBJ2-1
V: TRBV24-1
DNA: TGTGCCACCAGTGCCCTAACTGGGAGCTCCTACAATGAGCAGTTCTTC
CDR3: CATSALTGSSYNEQFF

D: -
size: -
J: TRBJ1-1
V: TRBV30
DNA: TGTGCCTGGAGTCGAGACCAGGGAACTGAAGCTTTCTTT
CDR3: CAWSRDQGTEAFF

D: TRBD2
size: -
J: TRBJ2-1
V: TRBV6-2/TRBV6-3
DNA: TGTGCCAGCAGTTACGGGCTAGCGGGAGGTAACACCTACAATGAGCAGTTCTTC
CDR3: CASSYGLAGGNTYNEQFF

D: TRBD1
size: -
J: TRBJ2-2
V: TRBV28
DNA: TGTGCCAGCAGTTTAAACAGGGGTACCGGGGAGCTGTTTTTT
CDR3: CASSLNRGTGELFF

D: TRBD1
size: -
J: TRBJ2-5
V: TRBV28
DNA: TGTGCCAGCAGTAGGGGACAGTACCAAGAGACCCAGTACTTC
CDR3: CASSRGQYQETQYF

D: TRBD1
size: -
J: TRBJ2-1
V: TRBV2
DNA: TGTGCCAGCAGTGAAGGGACAGGGGGGCACAATGAGCAGTTCTTC
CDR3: CASSEGTGGHNEQFF

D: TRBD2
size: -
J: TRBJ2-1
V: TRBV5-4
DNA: TGTGCCAGCAGCTTGACCAGCGGGGCGGTAAATGAGCAGTTCTTC
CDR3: CASSLTSGAVNEQFF

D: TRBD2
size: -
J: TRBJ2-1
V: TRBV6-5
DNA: TGTGCCAGCAGTTCGGCCGGGACTAGCGGGTACAATGAGCAGTTCTTC
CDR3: CASSSAGTSGYNEQFF

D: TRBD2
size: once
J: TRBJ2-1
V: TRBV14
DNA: TGTGCCAGCAGCCGACTAGCGGGAGGCTACAATGAGCAGTTCTTC
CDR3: CASSRLAGGYNEQFF

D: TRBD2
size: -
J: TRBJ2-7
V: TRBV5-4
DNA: TGTGCCAGCAGCTTGGATAGCGGGAGCTACGAGCAGTACTTC
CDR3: CASSLDSGSYEQYF

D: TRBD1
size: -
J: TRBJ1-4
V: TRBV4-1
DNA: TGCGCCAGCAGCCTCGGACAGGCGGACCAATTGTATGGTGAAAAACTGTTTTTT
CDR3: CASSLGQADQLYGEKLFF

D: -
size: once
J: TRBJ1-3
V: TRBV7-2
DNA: TGTGCCAGCAGCTTGGCCCCTCCGTTTGGTGGAAACACCATATATTTT
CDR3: CASSLAPPFGGNTIYF

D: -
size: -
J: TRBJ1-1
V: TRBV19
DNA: TGTGCCAGTAGTATGGCTGCTAGACTTGAAGCTTTCTTT
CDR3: CASSMAARLEAFF

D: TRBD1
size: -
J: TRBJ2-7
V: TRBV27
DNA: TGTGCCACCAAACAGGGGTACGAGCAGTACTTC
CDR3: CATKQGYEQYF

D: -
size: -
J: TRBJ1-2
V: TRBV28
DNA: TGTGCCAGCAGTTTAGGGCAGGGCCGGGTTGGCTACACCTTC
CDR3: CASSLGQGRVGYTF

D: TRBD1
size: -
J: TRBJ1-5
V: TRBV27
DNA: TGTGCCAGCAGGGACTTTGGCAGGGGGAATCAGCCCCAGCATTTT
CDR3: CASRDFGRGNQPQHF

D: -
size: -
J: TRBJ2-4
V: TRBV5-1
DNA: TGCGCCAGCAGCTTGACAGGGTGGGGCATTCAGTACTTC
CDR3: CASSLTGWGIQYF

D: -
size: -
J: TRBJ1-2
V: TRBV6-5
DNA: TGTGCCACGCGCGAGGAGGGGCCTAACTATGGCTACACCTTC
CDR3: CATREEGPNYGYTF

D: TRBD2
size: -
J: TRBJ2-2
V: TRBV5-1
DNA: TGCGCCAGCAGCCGCCGGACTAGAGAAATGATACGGGGCGCCGGGGAGCTGTTTTTT
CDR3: CASSRRTREMIRGAGELFF

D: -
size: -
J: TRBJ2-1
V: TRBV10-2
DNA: TGCGCCAGTAAATCGGCGGGCCCTACTGGCAATGAGCAGTTCTTC
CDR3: CASKSAGPTGNEQFF

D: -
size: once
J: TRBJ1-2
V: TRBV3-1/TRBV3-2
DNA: TGTGCCAGCAGCCCCCACGAGTTCTATGGCTACACCTTC
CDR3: CASSPHEFYGYTF

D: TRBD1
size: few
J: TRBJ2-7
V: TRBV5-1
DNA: TGCGCCAGCAGTTCCCCGGGACAGGGAGCCTACGAGCAGTACTTC
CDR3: CASSSPGQGAYEQYF

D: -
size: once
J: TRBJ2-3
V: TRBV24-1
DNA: TGTGCCACCAGTGGGAATGAGGGAATCACAGATACGCAGTATTTT
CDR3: CATSGNEGITDTQYF

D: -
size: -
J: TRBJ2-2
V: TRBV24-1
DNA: TGTGCCACCAGTGGGCTAGCAGAGACCGGGGAGCTGTTTTTT
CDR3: CATSGLAETGELFF

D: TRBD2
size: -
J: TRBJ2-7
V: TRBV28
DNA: TGTGCCAGCAGCGAGAGCGGGAGCCTCTCCTACGAGCAGTACTTC
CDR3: CASSESGSLSYEQYF

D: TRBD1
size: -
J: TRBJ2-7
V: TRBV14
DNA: TGTGCCAGCAGCCAAGAAGCGACAGGGGGCATAGAATACGAGCAGTACTTC
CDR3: CASSQEATGGIEYEQYF

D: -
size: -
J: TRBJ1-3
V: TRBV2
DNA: TGTGCCAGCAGCCCGGGAGCAATAGGGAGTTTT
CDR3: CASSPGAIGSF

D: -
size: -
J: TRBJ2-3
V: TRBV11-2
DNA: TGTGCCAGCAGCTTAGCCGGGAGCACAGATACGCAGTATTTT
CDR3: CASSLAGSTDTQYF

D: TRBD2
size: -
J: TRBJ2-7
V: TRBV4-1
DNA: TGCGCCAGCAGCCAAGATATAGGAGCGGGAGGGACCTACGAGCAGTACTTC
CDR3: CASSQDIGAGGTYEQYF

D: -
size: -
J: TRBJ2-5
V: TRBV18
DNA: TGTGCCAGCTCACCTGTCCAGGGGGAGACCCAGTACTTC
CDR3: CASSPVQGETQYF

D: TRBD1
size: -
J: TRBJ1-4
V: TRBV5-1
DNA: TGCGCCAGCAGCCCTGGGACAGTTACTAATGAAAAACTGTTTTTT
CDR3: CASSPGTVTNEKLFF

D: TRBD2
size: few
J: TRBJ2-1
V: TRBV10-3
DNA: TGTGCCATCGGGGACGGGGGGAGCGATGAGCAGTTCTTC
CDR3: CAIGDGGSDEQFF

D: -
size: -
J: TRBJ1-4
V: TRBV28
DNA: TGTGCCAGCAGTTTTTGGCAGGATCATGAAAAACTGTTTTTT
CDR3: CASSFWQDHEKLFF

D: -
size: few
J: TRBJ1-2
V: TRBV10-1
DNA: TGCGCCAGCAGTGAAGGGAGAAGTGGCTACACCTTC
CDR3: CASSEGRSGYTF

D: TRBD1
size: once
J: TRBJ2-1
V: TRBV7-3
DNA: TGTGCCAGCAGCTACCGGGACAGCTCCTACAATGAGCAGTTCTTC
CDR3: CASSYRDSSYNEQFF

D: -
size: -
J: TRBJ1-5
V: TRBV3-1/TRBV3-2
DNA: TGTGCCAGCAGCCAGGGGAGCCATGCACAGCCCCAGCATTTT
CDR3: CASSQGSHAQPQHF

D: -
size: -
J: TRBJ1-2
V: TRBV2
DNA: TGTGCCAGCAGTGAAGACGGGAGGGGAACGGGCTACACCTTC
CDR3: CASSEDGRGTGYTF

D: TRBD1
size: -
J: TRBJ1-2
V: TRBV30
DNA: TGTGCCTGGAGTGAAACAGGGGAAGGCTACACCTTC
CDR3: CAWSETGEGYTF

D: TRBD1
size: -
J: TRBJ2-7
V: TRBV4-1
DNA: TGCGCCAGCAGCCGGGACAGGGGGCACGAGCAGTACTTC
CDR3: CASSRDRGHEQYF

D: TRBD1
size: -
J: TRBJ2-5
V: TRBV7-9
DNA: TGTGCCAGCAGCGCCCGACAGGGCCAAGAGACCCAGTACTTC
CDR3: CASSARQGQETQYF

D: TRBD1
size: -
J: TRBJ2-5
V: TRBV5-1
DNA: TGCGCCAGCAGCCGGATCAGACAGGGATGGGTTATCGGGCAAGAGACCCAGTACTTC
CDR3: CASSRIRQGWVIGQETQYF

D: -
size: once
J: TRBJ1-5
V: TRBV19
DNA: TGTGCCAGTAGTATAGATCCTATCTATAGCAATCAGCCCCAGCATTTT
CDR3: CASSIDPIYSNQPQHF

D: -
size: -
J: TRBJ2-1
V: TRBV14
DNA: TGTGCCAGCAGCCAAGAAGGGGTCTCCTACAATGAGCAGTTCTTC
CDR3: CASSQEGVSYNEQFF

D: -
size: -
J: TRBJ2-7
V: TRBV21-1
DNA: TGTGCCAGCAGCTTTCGACAGGACCCCCACGAGCAGTACTTC
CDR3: CASSFRQDPHEQYF

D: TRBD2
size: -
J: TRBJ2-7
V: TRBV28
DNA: TGTGCCAGCAGCTATAAAAGAGGGACTAGCGGGGGCTCCTACGAGCAGTACTTC
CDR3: CASSYKRGTSGGSYEQYF

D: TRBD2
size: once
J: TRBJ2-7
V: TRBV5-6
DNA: TGTGCCAGCAGCTTGGGTCTAGCGGGAGGGTACGAGCAGTACTTC
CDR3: CASSLGLAGGYEQYF

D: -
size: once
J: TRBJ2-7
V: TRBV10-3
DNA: TGTGCCATCAGTGAGTCAGGGGGTTACGAGCAGTACTTC
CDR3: CAISESGGYEQYF